This T cell receptor (beta chain) was obtained from a study of blood T cell repertoires in COVID-19 (TCRdb year 2020). For context, the study as a whole: Samples covering the acute and convalescent phases of COVID-19 were provided by collaborators in the United States, Italy and Spain. The material from the prospective study consisted of cDNA or gDNA derived from T cells, B-cell-depleted T cells, or PBMCs. Deeply sampled blood TCRbeta repertoires from subjects exposed to, actively infected with, or recovered from COVID-19 were included in the dataset. The repertoires were released in a freely available public database intended as a resource for research on the immune response to SARS-CoV-2. Samples were obtained from the ongoing ImmuneRACE study (first 160 participants) and from over 1,000 subjects provided by 6 global collaborators. Nearly every sample came with metadata listing a de-identified subject ID, COVID-19 status, age in years and sex. HLA class I and class II types, where available, came from metadata supplied by the sample provider rather than from assay-based typing.

TCRbeta CDR3 regions were amplified from genomic DNA by means of the immunoSEQ Assay, a bias-controlled multiplex PCR. The paper's processing steps were these. Within the assay, amplification of reference gene primers was used to estimate how many nucleated cells each sample contained. Sequence reads were collapsed and filtered to measure the absolute abundance of every unique TCRbeta CDR3 rearrangement. For each sample, productive Simpson clonality was calculated as the square root of Simpson's diversity index over productive rearrangements. In its TCRdb copy, this immuneACCESS table keeps in-frame sequences only and misses some clones. Where compared with another copy, unresolved V genes explain less than half of these, and the others have no known cause. V and J calls and clone size are given by that table; D and trimming were obtained from the DNA. This sample comprises about 330,000 clones, roughly 90% of them detected only once. The ten largest clones add up to 4% of the sample.

As encoded in the germline V gene, CDR1 is SGHAT while CDR2 is FQNNGV. The CDR3 covers 14 residues, taking in both the cysteine and the phenylalanine. Only the CDR3 DNA stays, 42 bases, in frame from base 1. V has 4 bases trimmed and J has 0 bases trimmed; junction bases matching no gene number 3. Each collaborating institution followed its own protocols to collect whole blood in K2EDTA tubes. Collaborator samples were shipped for TCRbeta analysis as frozen whole blood, isolated PBMCs, or DNA extracted from either sample type. The research as a whole found: How much clinical and demographic metadata was included differed by source and by participant, and the metadata was provided uncurated.

Regarding this clone: No cognate antigen has been identified for it. Qualities for individual bases were not recorded, and no much larger clone is one base off.

The sample comprised peripheral blood. The sequence derives from a woman aged 50 to 65 with active or convalescent COVID-19. The chain employs TRBV11-2 and TRBJ2-7, and TRBD2 aligns with 7 junction nucleotides. The CDR3 region has the sequence CASSYGGSSYEQYF. The DNA reads TGTGCCAGCAGCTACGGGGGGTCCTCCTACGAGCAGTACTTC.